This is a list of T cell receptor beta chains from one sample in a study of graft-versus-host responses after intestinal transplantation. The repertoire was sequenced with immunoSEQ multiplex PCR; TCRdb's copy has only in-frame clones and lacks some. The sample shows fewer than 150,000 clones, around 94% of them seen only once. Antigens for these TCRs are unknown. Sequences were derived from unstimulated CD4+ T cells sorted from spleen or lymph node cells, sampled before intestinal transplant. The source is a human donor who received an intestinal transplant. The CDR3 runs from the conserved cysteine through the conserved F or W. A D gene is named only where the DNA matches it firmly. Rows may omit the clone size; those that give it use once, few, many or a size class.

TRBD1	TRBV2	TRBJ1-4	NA	CASSRGASNEKLFF	TGTGCCAGCAGCAGGGGGGCTTCGAATGAAAAACTGTTTTTT
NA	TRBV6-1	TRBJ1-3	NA	CASTARAYSGNTIYF	TGTGCCAGCACCGCACGCGCCTACTCTGGAAACACCATATATTTT
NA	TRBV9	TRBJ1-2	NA	CASSMTGYGYTF	TGTGCCAGCAGCATGACAGGCTATGGCTACACCTTC
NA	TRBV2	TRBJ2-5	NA	CASSERQYPETQYF	TGTGCCAGCAGTGAAAGACAGTACCCGGAGACCCAGTACTTC
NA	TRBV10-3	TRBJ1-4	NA	CAISDRQGNEKLFF	TGTGCCATCAGTGACCGGCAGGGAAATGAAAAACTGTTTTTT
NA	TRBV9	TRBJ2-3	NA	CASSVEGTGTDTQYF	TGTGCCAGCAGCGTAGAAGGTACTGGCACAGATACGCAGTATTTT
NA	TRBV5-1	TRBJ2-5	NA	CASSLGAGLQETQYF	TGCGCCAGCAGCTTGGGGGCTGGACTCCAAGAGACCCAGTACTTC
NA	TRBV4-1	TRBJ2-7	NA	CASSELYLIDGSYEQYF	TGCGCCAGCAGCGAATTATATCTCATAGATGGCTCCTACGAGCAGTACTTC
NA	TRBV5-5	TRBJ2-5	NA	CASSRTQGGEETQYF	TGTGCCAGCAGCCGGACCCAAGGGGGGGAAGAGACCCAGTACTTC
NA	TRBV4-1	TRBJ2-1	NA	CASSQVTVNEQFF	TGCGCCAGCAGCCAAGTGACGGTCAATGAGCAGTTCTTC
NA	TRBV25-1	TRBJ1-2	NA	CAAKGQGPYGYTF	TGTGCCGCGAAGGGGCAGGGGCCCTATGGCTACACCTTC
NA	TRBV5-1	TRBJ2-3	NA	CASSTGTSTDTQYF	TGCGCCAGCAGCACCGGGACTTCCACAGATACGCAGTATTTT
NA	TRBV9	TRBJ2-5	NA	CASSGSMRETQYF	TGTGCCAGCAGCGGTTCTATGAGGGAGACCCAGTACTTC
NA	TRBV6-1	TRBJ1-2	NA	CASSDTVFPYTF	TGTGCCAGCAGTGATACAGTTTTTCCGTACACCTTC
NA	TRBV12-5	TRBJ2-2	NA	CASGLGAGATGELFF	TGTGCTAGTGGTTTGGGTGCAGGGGCCACCGGGGAGCTGTTTTTT
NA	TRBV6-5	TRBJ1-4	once	CASSGLLDEKLFF	TGTGCCAGCAGTGGATTATTGGATGAAAAACTGTTTTTT
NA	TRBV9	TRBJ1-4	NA	CASSGGLHDEKLFF	TGTGCCAGCAGCGGGGGACTTCATGATGAAAAACTGTTTTTT
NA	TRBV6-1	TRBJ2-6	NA	CASSEKGLLKESGANVLTF	TGTGCCAGCAGTGAAAAGGGGCTTCTTAAAGAGTCTGGGGCCAACGTCCTGACTTTC
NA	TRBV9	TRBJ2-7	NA	CASSVRPRGPNYEQYF	TGTGCCAGCAGCGTTAGACCTAGGGGCCCGAACTACGAGCAGTACTTC
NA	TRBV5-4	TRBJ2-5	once	CASSFEGETQYF	TGTGCCAGCAGCTTCGAGGGAGAGACCCAGTACTTC
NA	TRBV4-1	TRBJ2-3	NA	CASSLPDADTQYF	TGCGCCAGCAGCCTCCCCGACGCAGATACGCAGTATTTT
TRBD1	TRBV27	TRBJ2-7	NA	CASSATGVISYEQYF	TGTGCCAGCAGTGCGACAGGGGTTATCTCCTACGAGCAGTACTTC
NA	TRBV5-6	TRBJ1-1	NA	CASSSRGADTEAFF	TGTGCCAGCAGCTCACGGGGGGCGGACACTGAAGCTTTCTTT
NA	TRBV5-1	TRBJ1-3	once	CASSPGHSGNTIYF	TGCGCCAGCAGCCCGGGACACTCTGGAAACACCATATATTTT
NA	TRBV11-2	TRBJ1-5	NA	CASSLGPMLGQPQHF	TGTGCCAGCAGCTTAGGCCCCATGTTGGGTCAGCCCCAGCATTTT
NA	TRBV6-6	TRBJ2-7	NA	CASSYPAAWEEQYF	TGTGCCAGCAGTTATCCGGCTGCATGGGAGGAGCAGTACTTC
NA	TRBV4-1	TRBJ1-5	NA	CASSLVGGFQPQHF	TGCGCCAGCAGCCTAGTAGGAGGGTTTCAGCCCCAGCATTTT
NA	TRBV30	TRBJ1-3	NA	CAWSVVGYGTIYF	TGTGCCTGGAGTGTAGTGGGCTACGGCACCATATATTTT
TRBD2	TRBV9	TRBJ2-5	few	CASSVAGGQETQYF	TGTGCCAGCAGCGTAGCGGGGGGGCAAGAGACCCAGTACTTC
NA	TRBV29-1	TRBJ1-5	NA	CSVSAGFNQPQHF	TGCAGCGTTAGCGCAGGCTTCAATCAGCCCCAGCATTTT
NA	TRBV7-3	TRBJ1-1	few	CASSPGGNTEAFF	TGTGCCAGCAGCCCCGGGGGTAACACTGAAGCTTTCTTT
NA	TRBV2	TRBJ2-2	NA	CASREDSYTGELFF	TGTGCCAGCAGAGAGGACAGCTACACCGGGGAGCTGTTTTTT
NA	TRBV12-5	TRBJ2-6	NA	CASGLELSLSSGANVLTF	TGTGCTAGTGGTTTGGAGCTTTCCCTAAGCTCTGGGGCCAACGTCCTGACTTTC
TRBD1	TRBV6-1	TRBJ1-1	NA	CASKFRGMNTEAFF	TGTGCCAGCAAATTCAGGGGGATGAACACTGAAGCTTTCTTT
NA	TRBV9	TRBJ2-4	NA	CASSPGWGYRAKNIQYF	TGTGCCAGCAGCCCAGGGTGGGGTTATAGGGCCAAAAACATTCAGTACTTC
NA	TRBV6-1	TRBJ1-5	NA	CASRAPNQPQHF	TGTGCCAGCAGGGCACCTAATCAGCCCCAGCATTTT